The next 30 T cell receptor beta chains were all read from a single sample in a study of blood T cell repertoires in COVID-19 (dated by TCRdb to the early 2020s). Library preparation employed the immunoSEQ multiplex PCR assay. Sourced from immuneACCESS, this table was stored by TCRdb with only in-frame sequences that have V and J called. A share of the clones is absent; for the studies checked, an unresolved V gene accounts for under half, and the remainder has no known explanation. The sample yields 150,000 to 200,000 clones; about four fifths were counted once. Over 10% of the sample rests with the top ten. The sequenced sample consisted of peripheral blood. These receptors all stem from a man aged 65 to 79 who had recovered from COVID-19.

This clone occurred a few times. The chain joins TRBV5-1 to TRBJ2-1, with unresolved D. CDR1 and CDR2 from the germline V gene are SGHRS and YFSETQ. Trimming removed 0 bases at V and 0 bases at J, with 13 bases between. This CDR3 spans 17 amino acids. CDR3 loop: CASSLELLVSSYNEQFF. The CDR3, as DNA: TGCGCCAGCAGCTTGGAACTTCTAGTTTCCTCCTACAATGAGCAGTTCTTC.

The chain uses TRBV7-2 and TRBJ1-2; TRBD1 matches 7 bases. In germline, CDR1 is SGHTA, CDR2 FQGNSA. V was clipped by 2 bases and J by 0 bases; unmatched bases: 3. This CDR3 is 15 amino acids long. The CDR3 reads CASSLQQGSNYGYTF. CDR3 coding DNA: TGTGCCAGCAGCTTACAACAGGGGTCTAACTATGGCTACACCTTC.

This clone occurred once. This chain connects TRBV9 to TRBJ2-1, with a possible D match to TRBD2 (6 bases). This CDR3 is 15 amino acids long. The germline CDR1 and CDR2 sequences are SGDLS and YYNGEE. The V gene lost 4 bases and the J gene lost 6 bases, with 17 bases spanning the gap. The CDR3 coding sequence is TGTGCCAGCAGCTTATCGGGACTCTCAGGCAATGAGCAGTTCTTC. Protein sequence: CASSLSGLSGNEQFF.

The CDR3 nucleotides are TGTGCCAGCTCACCCCGAGCGGACGGTGTTGGCTACACCTTC. Translation: CASSPRADGVGYTF. V gene TRBV18 combines with J gene TRBJ1-2; D is undetermined. CDR3 size: 14 residues. Germline V lookup: CDR1 KGHSH, CDR2 LQKENI. The V gene lost 3 bases and the J gene lost 7 bases, with 15 bases spanning the gap.

This clone showed up just a few times. V usage is TRBV9 and J usage is TRBJ2-5, with TRBD2 matching over 11 bases. The CDR3 consists of 16 residues. The V gene end was trimmed by 0 bases and the J gene end by 5 bases; junction bases not matched to a gene: 6. Germline V gene sequence: CDR1 SGDLS, CDR2 YYNGEE. CDR3 protein: CASSVGLAGGRETQYF. In DNA, the CDR3 is TGTGCCAGCAGCGTAGGTCTAGCGGGAGGACGGGAGACCCAGTACTTC.

The CDR3 reads CASRQTGLGQPQHF. The CDR3 DNA reads as TGTGCCAGCAGACAAACAGGGTTGGGTCAGCCCCAGCATTTT. V and J are TRBV25-1 and TRBJ1-5; possibly TRBD1 for D (6 bases). The V end was cut by 6 bases, the J end by 6 bases, with 15 bases between. Germline assignment: CDR1 MGHDK and CDR2 SYGVNS. The CDR3 consists of 14 residues. The complete variable domain, with remaining parts taken from reference TRBV25-1 and TRBJ1-5, reads EADIYQTPRYLVIGTGKKITLECSQTMGHDKMYWYQQDPGMELHLIHYSYGVNSTEKGDLSSESTVSRIRTEHFPLTLESARPSHTSQYLCASRQTGLGQPQHFGDGTRLSIL.

This chain links TRBV28 with TRBJ2-2, with TRBD1 as a possible D gene (6 bases). The CDR3 extends over 14 amino acids. V was trimmed by 10 bases and J by 4 bases, leaving 16 bases between them. Germline CDR1 is MDHEN and CDR2 is SYDVKM. CDR3 amino acids: CATITGLSTGELFF. DNA for the CDR3: TGTGCCACCATAACAGGGCTCAGCACCGGGGAGCTGTTTTTT. Combining the CDR3 with reference TRBV28 and TRBJ2-2 gives the whole variable domain DVKVTQSSRYLVKRTGEKVFLECVQDMDHENMFWYRQDPGLGLRLIYFSYDVKMKEKGDIPEGYSVSREKKERFSLILESASTNQTSMYLCATITGLSTGELFFGEGSRLTVL.

The chain links TRBV7-2 to TRBJ1-2; the match to TRBD1 covers 9 bases. Unmatched junction bases numbered 1, after V lost 1 base and J lost 7 bases. CDR1 SGHTA and CDR2 FQGNSA come from the germline V gene. This CDR3 region has 13 residues. The DNA for the CDR3 is TGTGCCAGCAGCTTAGGGACAGGGGCTGGCTACACCTTC. Amino acid sequence: CASSLGTGAGYTF.

The chain carries TRBV28 and TRBJ1-2; D remains ambiguous. The CDR3 covers 16 residues. V shed 1 base and J shed 1 base, with 13 bases lying between them. Germline V gene data show CDR1 as MDHEN and CDR2 as SYDVKM. The CDR3 loop is CASSLYAGVLNYGYTF. In nucleotides, the CDR3 is TGTGCCAGCAGTTTATACGCCGGAGTCCTTAACTATGGCTACACCTTC.

The chain has TRBV29-1 and TRBJ2-3; TRBD1 matches 8 bases. The CDR3 has 13 residues. Germline CDR1 SQVTM, CDR2 ANQGSEA. V shed 4 bases, J shed 6 bases, and the junction held 6 bases outside the gene matches. The CDR3 nucleotides are TGCAGCGTTGCTTCGACAGGGGTGGATACGCAGTATTTT. The encoded protein is CSVASTGVDTQYF.

V usage is TRBV5-6 and J usage is TRBJ2-3, with 11 bases lining up with TRBD2. The CDR3 has 17 amino acids. In germline, CDR1 is SGHDT, CDR2 YYEEEE. The trim removed 2 bases at V and 6 bases at J, leaving 11 bases unmatched. The CDR3 DNA follows: TGTGCCAGCAGCTTCCGAGCCACTAGCGGGAGTGGTGATACGCAGTATTTT. This gives the protein CASSFRATSGSGDTQYF.

The chain links TRBV28 to TRBJ2-7, with 7 bases fitting TRBD1. With 7 bases clipped from V and 3 bases from J, the junction kept 9 bases outside the gene matches. The CDR3 contains 14 residues. Germline assignment: CDR1 MDHEN and CDR2 SYDVKM. As DNA, the CDR3 is TGTGCCAGCAAGGACTCGGGACAGCACTACGAGCAGTACTTC. Translation gives CASKDSGQHYEQYF.

This clone was seen just once. The chain uses TRBV2 and TRBJ1-1; weak D call: TRBD1 (6 bases). The germline CDR1 and CDR2 sequences are SNHLY and FYNNEI. The V end lost 6 bases, the J end lost 6 bases, and 8 bases lay between the germline ends. There are 11 residues in the CDR3. The CDR3 nucleotides read TGTGCCAGCAGCCAGGGGCCTGAAGCTTTCTTT. As protein: CASSQGPEAFF.

The CDR3 here is CASGPPDLSSYNEQFF. The CDR3 DNA sequence: TGTGCTAGTGGTCCCCCGGACTTGAGCTCCTACAATGAGCAGTTCTTC. V and J are TRBV12-5 and TRBJ2-1; tentative D call: TRBD2 (5 bases). V lost 5 bases to trimming and J lost 0 bases, with 14 bases between them. Germline V gene lookup returns CDR1 LGHNT and CDR2 FRNRAP. There are 16 residues in the CDR3. Supplemented by reference TRBV12-5 and TRBJ2-1, the full variable domain reads DARVTQTPRHKVTEMGQEVTMRCQPILGHNTVFWYRQTMMQGLELLAYFRNRAPLDDSGMPKDRFSAEMPDATLATLKIQPSEPRDSAVYFCASGPPDLSSYNEQFFGPGTRLTVL.

The chain couples TRBV6-5 to TRBJ2-5, with TRBD1 as a possible D gene (6 bases). The CDR3 loop spans 15 amino acids. Looked up from germline, CDR1 is MNHEY and CDR2 is SVGAGI. Trimming removed 6 bases from V and 5 bases from J, with 19 bases in between. The CDR3 sequence is CASSWGQPTGETQYF. The CDR3 bases are TGTGCCAGCAGCTGGGGACAACCCACGGGGGAGACCCAGTACTTC.

The rearrangement links TRBV6-4 to TRBJ1-1; D is perhaps TRBD1 (5 bases). V was shortened by 11 bases and J by 6 bases, with 22 bases between the two germline ends. Per the germline V gene, CDR1 is MRHNA and CDR2 is SNTAGT. The CDR3 covers 14 residues. CDR3 protein: CASKQGAPAPEAFF. In nucleotides, the CDR3 is TGTGCCTCGAAGCAGGGCGCGCCGGCCCCTGAAGCTTTCTTT.

The rearrangement joins TRBV3-1 (or the pseudogene TRBV3-2) to TRBJ1-2; TRBD1 matches 8 bases. The V gene's germline CDR1 is LGHDT and CDR2 YNNKEL (reference sequence). V lost 5 bases, J lost 3 bases, and 8 bases stayed unmatched. This CDR3 has 15 amino acids. For the CDR3, the DNA is TGTGCCAGCAGCTTCGGGACAGGCGAAGACTATGGCTACACCTTC. This sequence encodes CASSFGTGEDYGYTF.

The gene calls are TRBV6-1 and TRBJ1-1, with 7 bases fitting TRBD1. The germline gives CDR1 MNHNS, CDR2 SASEGT. The CDR3 length is 15 residues. Losses at the gene ends were 2 bases for V and 6 bases for J; bases not matched to a gene: 9. The CDR3 coding sequence is TGTGCCAGCAGTGAATATCAGGGGGGCAGGTCTGAAGCTTTCTTT. Residues: CASSEYQGGRSEAFF.

The CDR3 DNA reads as TGCGCCAGCAGGATGACAGGGAAAGGCACTGAAGCTTTCTTT. As protein: CASRMTGKGTEAFF. The chain uses TRBV5-1 and TRBJ1-1; 7 bases fit TRBD1. This CDR3 has 14 amino acids. Germline CDR1 and CDR2: SGHRS and YFSETQ. Trimming cost V 5 bases and J 4 bases; bases outside gene matches: 8. The full variable domain, in which reference TRBV5-1 and TRBJ1-1 provide the parts outside the CDR3, is KAGVTQTPRYLIKTRGQQVTLSCSPISGHRSVSWYQQTPGQGLQFLFEYFSETQRNKGNFPGRFSGRQFSNSRSEMNVSTLELGDSALYLCASRMTGKGTEAFFGQGTRLTVV.

The V and J genes are TRBV11-2 and TRBJ2-7; no clear D gene. Germline V gene data show CDR1 as SGHAT and CDR2 as FQNNGV. This CDR3 is built from 12 residues. Deletions cut 3 bases from V and 6 bases from J, with 9 bases between. CDR3 region: CASSLTRGEQYF. CDR3 nucleotides: TGTGCCAGCAGCTTGACTCGAGGCGAGCAGTACTTC.

The chain joins TRBV9 to TRBJ2-1; D might be TRBD1 (6 bases). The CDR3 runs to 13 residues. Deletions cut 1 base from V and 7 bases from J, with 9 bases between. CDR1 SGDLS and CDR2 YYNGEE come from the germline V gene. CDR3 region: CASSVSGANEQFF. Written as DNA, the CDR3 is TGTGCCAGCAGCGTATCAGGGGCAAATGAGCAGTTCTTC.

This clone was found once. This chain joins TRBV5-1 and TRBJ1-2; 7 bases map to TRBD1. Germline lookup yields CDR1 SGHRS and CDR2 YFSETQ. The CDR3 contains 12 residues. With V trimmed by 7 bases and J by 7 bases, 7 bases remained unmatched. The chain's CDR3 is CASATGNSGYTF. The CDR3 DNA follows: TGCGCCAGCGCGACAGGGAATTCTGGCTACACCTTC.

The CDR3 bases are TGTGCCAGTAGTATCGGTAGCGGGCCTGCCTACAATGAGCAGTTCTTC. Encoded protein: CASSIGSGPAYNEQFF. The V and J genes are TRBV19 and TRBJ2-1; 7 bases are shared with TRBD2. V was clipped by 3 bases and J by 2 bases; unmatched bases: 7. This CDR3 spans 16 amino acids. Germline V gives CDR1 LNHDA, CDR2 SQIVND (reference sequence).

The chain is built from TRBV5-1 and TRBJ2-1; D perhaps matches TRBD1 (5 bases). Looked up from germline, CDR1 is SGHRS and CDR2 is YFSETQ. Trimming shortened V by 0 bases and J by 8 bases, and 12 bases separated the two germline ends. This CDR3 has 14 amino acids. CDR3 nucleotides: TGCGCCAGCAGCTTGGGTCTAGGGGCCGATGAGCAGTTCTTC. Its translation: CASSLGLGADEQFF.

The chain has TRBV7-3 and TRBJ2-1, with 10 bases aligning to TRBD1. This CDR3 has 16 residues. Germline CDR1 reads SGHTA; CDR2 reads FQGTGA. Trimming cost V 6 bases and J 7 bases; bases outside gene matches: 12. The chain's CDR3 is CASSLYPGQGRNEQFF. CDR3 DNA sequence: TGTGCCAGCAGTTTATACCCGGGACAGGGGAGGAATGAGCAGTTCTTC.

The table lists this clone with a few counts. The rearrangement uses TRBV6-5 and TRBJ1-5; D is possibly TRBD1 (5 bases). Trimming removed 0 bases at V and 2 bases at J, with 11 bases between. CDR3 length equals 16 residues. CDR1 and CDR2 from the germline V gene are MNHEY and SVGAGI. The CDR3 DNA reads as TGTGCCAGCAGTTACTCGTCGCAGGGTGGCAATCAGCCCCAGCATTTT. Translation gives CASSYSSQGGNQPQHF.

This rearrangement joins TRBV28 to TRBJ2-6; weak D call: TRBD2 (5 bases). Germline values: CDR1 MDHEN, CDR2 SYDVKM. V was shortened by 6 bases and J by 2 bases, with 17 bases between the two germline ends. The CDR3 totals 17 residues. The CDR3 loop reads CASSLHGLRTGANVLTF. In DNA form, the CDR3 reads TGTGCCAGCAGCCTTCATGGACTGCGGACTGGGGCCAACGTCCTGACTTTC.

V usage is TRBV5-3 and J usage is TRBJ1-5; no clear D. TRBV5-3 counts as an open reading frame of uncertain function. The ends were cut back, 2 bases at V and 2 bases at J, with 8 bases in the middle. CDR3 length: 14 residues. This CDR3 reads CARSFGVGNQPQHF. CDR3 nucleotides: TGTGCCAGAAGCTTCGGGGTAGGCAATCAGCCCCAGCATTTT.

The chain is built from TRBV4-1 and TRBJ2-1; TRBD2 agrees at 7 bases. CDR3 size: 19 residues. V was pared by 0 bases and J by 5 bases, with 16 bases of the junction left unmatched. Per the germline V gene, CDR1 is MGHRA and CDR2 is YSYEKL. This CDR3 is CASSQEPAGILLGNNEQFF. DNA for the CDR3: TGCGCCAGCAGCCAAGAACCAGCGGGAATCTTATTAGGAAACAATGAGCAGTTCTTC.

The chain joins TRBV18 to TRBJ2-7; D possibly corresponds to TRBD2 (5 bases). Trimming took off 5 bases at V and 4 bases at J, with 9 bases between the two ends. The CDR3 loop spans 12 amino acids. Looked up from germline, CDR1 is KGHSH and CDR2 is LQKENI. CDR3 loop: CASSYGDYEQYF. The CDR3, as DNA: TGTGCCAGCTCATACGGGGATTACGAGCAGTACTTC.